This T cell receptor (beta chain) was sequenced for a study of blood T cells in healthy people across ages. There are many counts of this clonotype. It was with a sample-barcoded 5' primer and a J-beta primer mix that a second PCR of roughly 6 to 12 cycles was run. TCRdb re-called the 5' RACE reads with MiXCR, one entry per CDR3 protein. Found here are roughly 1.6 million distinct CDR3 sequences, around 36% of them singletons; the top ten hold approximately 11%. The clonotype originates from a young woman in good health. Sequenced: blood.

The CDR3 loop is CASSQAGMNTEAFF. The DNA of the CDR3 is TGTGCCAGCAGCCAAGCTGGGATGAACACTGAAGCTTTCTTT. The rearrangement links TRBV4-2 to TRBJ1-1; D unresolved. Germline V gene sequence: CDR1 LGHNA, CDR2 YNFKEQ. CDR3 length: 14 amino acids. Between the trimmed V and J ends, which lost 1 base and 0 bases, there was a span of 6 bases.